This T cell receptor beta chain came from a study of blood T cell repertoires in COVID-19. Study-wide context: T cells, B-cell-depleted T cells, or PBMCs supplied cDNA or gDNA.

As processed by the authors: Scientists estimated how many nucleated cells there were by amplifying reference gene primers. Measured with immunoSEQ multiplex PCR; TCRdb has only the in-frame clones, and not every one. V and J calls and clone size are those listed in that table; D and trimming were worked out from the DNA. The sample has approximately 260,000 clones; less than 85% are singletons. The CDR3 has 16 residues. Germline V gene data show CDR1 as MDHEN and CDR2 as SYDVKM. The V gene lost 2 bases and the J gene lost 4 bases, with 17 bases spanning the gap. This TCR derives from a man aged 55-75 years who had recovered from COVID-19. The sequenced sample consisted of peripheral blood. The chain has TRBV28 and TRBJ1-1, with D perhaps TRBD1 (6 bases). The CDR3 nucleotides are TGTGCCAGCAGTTTAGCTCGTGGGGGCTATGCCACTGAAGCTTTCTTT. Translation: CASSLARGGYATEAFF.